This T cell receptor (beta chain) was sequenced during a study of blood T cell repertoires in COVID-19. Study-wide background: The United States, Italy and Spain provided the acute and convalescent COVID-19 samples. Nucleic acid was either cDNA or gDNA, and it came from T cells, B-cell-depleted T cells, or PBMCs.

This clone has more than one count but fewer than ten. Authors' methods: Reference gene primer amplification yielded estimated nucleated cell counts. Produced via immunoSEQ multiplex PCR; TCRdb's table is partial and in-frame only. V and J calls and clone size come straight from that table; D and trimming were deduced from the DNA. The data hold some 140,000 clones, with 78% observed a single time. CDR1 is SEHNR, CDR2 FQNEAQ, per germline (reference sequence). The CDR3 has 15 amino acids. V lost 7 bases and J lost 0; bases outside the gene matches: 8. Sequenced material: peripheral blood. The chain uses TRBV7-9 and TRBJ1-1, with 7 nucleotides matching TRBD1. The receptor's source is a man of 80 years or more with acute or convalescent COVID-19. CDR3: CASTIQGTLNTEAFF. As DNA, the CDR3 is TGTGCCAGCACCATACAGGGGACTTTGAACACTGAAGCTTTCTTT.